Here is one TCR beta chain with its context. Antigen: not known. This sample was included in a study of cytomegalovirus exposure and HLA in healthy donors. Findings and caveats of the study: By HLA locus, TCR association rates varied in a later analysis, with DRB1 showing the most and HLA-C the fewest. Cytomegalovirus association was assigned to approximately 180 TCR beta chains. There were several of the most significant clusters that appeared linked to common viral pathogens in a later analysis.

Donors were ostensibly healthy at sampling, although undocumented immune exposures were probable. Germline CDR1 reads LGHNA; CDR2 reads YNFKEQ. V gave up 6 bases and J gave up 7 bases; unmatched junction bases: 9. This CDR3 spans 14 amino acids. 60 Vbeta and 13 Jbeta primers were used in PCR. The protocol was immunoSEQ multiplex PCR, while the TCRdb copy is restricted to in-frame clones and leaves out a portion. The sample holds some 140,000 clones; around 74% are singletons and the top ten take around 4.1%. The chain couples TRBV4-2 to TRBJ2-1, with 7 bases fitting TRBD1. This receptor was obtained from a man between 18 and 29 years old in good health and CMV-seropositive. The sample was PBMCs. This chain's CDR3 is CASSSTNRGNEQFF. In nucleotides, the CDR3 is TGTGCCAGCAGTTCCACGAACAGGGGAAATGAGCAGTTCTTC.